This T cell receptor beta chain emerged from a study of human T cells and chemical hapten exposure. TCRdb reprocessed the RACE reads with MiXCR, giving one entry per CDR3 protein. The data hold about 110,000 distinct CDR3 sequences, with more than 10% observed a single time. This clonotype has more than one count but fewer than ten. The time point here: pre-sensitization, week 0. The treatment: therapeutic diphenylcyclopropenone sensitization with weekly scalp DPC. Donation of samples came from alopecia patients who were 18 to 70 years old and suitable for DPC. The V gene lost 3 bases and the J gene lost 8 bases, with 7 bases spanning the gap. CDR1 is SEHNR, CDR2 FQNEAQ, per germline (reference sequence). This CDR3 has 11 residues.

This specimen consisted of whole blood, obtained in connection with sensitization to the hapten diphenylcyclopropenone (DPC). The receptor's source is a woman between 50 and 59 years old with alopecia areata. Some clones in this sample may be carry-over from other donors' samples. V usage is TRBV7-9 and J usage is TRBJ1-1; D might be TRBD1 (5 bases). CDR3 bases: TGTGCCAGCAGCTTTGGGACGGAAGCTTTCTTT. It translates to CASSFGTEAFF.